This entry lists 26 T cell receptor beta chains sequenced from one sample in a study of control samples from healthy donors and cancer patients. Only in-frame clones appear in the TCRdb table, and some are missing; sequencing was by immunoSEQ multiplex PCR. The profile covers some 200,000 clones, with about 95% appearing a single time and about 1.4% taken by the ten largest. Sequenced: blood. The receptor source for this set is a man in his fifties in good health.

On this clone: One junction end does not reproduce the germline sequence, and a read error may be involved. This chain uses TRBV19 with TRBJ2-1, with unresolved D. CDR1 and CDR2 (germline): LNHDA, SQIVND (reference sequence). This CDR3 has 12 residues. CDR3 sequence reads: CASKSSYNVQFF. The CDR3 bases are TGTGCCAGTAAGAGCTCCTACAATGTGCAGTTCTTC. The full variable domain, with the rest looked up from reference TRBV19 and TRBJ2-1, is DGGITQSPKYLFRKEGQNVTLSCEQNLNHDAMYWYRQDPGQGLRLIYYSQIVNDFQKGDIAEGYSVSREKKESFPLTVTSAQKNPTAFYLCASKSSYNVQFFGPGTRLTVL.

The chain has TRBV11-2 and TRBJ1-1, with no clear D. The CDR3 totals 15 residues. In germline, CDR1 is SGHAT, CDR2 FQNNGV. Trimming removed 5 bases at V and 0 bases at J, with 13 bases between. CDR3 nucleotides: TGTGCCAGCAGCCCTGGAGGATTGGTGAACACTGAAGCTTTCTTT. Its protein product is CASSPGGLVNTEAFF. Looking up the rest from reference TRBV11-2 and TRBJ1-1 gives the full variable domain: EAGVAQSPRYKIIEKRQSVAFWCNPISGHATLYWYQQILGQGPKLLIQFQNNGVVDDSQLPKDRFSAERLKGVDSTLKIQPAKLEDSAVYLCASSPGGLVNTEAFFGQGTRLTVV.

The chain uses TRBV11-2 and TRBJ1-5, with a weak D call TRBD1 (5 bases). Germline-derived CDR1 and CDR2 are SGHAT and FQNNGV. Trimming took off 5 bases at V and 4 bases at J, with 15 bases between the two ends. This CDR3 has 15 residues. CDR3 loop: CASSRDPEGNQPQHF. CDR3 nucleotide sequence: TGTGCCAGCAGCAGGGACCCTGAAGGGAATCAGCCCCAGCATTTT.

V usage is TRBV5-6 and J usage is TRBJ1-2; TRBD1 might be the D (6 bases). Trimming left V 4 bases short and J 3 bases short, with 10 bases between. The CDR3 is 13 residues long. Germline CDR1 and CDR2: SGHDT and YYEEEE. DNA for the CDR3: TGTGCCAGCAGCCTGGACAGATACTATGGCTACACCTTC. It encodes CASSLDRYYGYTF.

Comment on this clone: A junction boundary mismatches the germline segment, possibly from a read error. The chain carries TRBV4-2 and TRBJ1-1; D might be TRBD1 (5 bases). CDR3 length equals 14 residues. Germline V gives CDR1 LGHNA, CDR2 YNFKEQ. CDR3 loop: CAGSQLRGGTEAFF. The DNA of the CDR3 is TGTGCCGGCAGCCAATTACGGGGGGGCACTGAAGCTTTCTTT.

This chain uses TRBV5-4 with TRBJ1-1, with 7 bases identical to TRBD1. This CDR3 comprises 15 residues. CDR1 is SGHNT and CDR2 is YYREEE in the germline V gene (reference sequence). V shed 2 bases and J 3 bases; nucleotides not matched to a gene: 7. The CDR3 DNA sequence: TGTGCCAGCAGCTTACCGAACAGGGGCTACACTGAAGCTTTCTTT. It encodes CASSLPNRGYTEAFF.

The rearrangement links TRBV29-1 to TRBJ2-3, with a possible D match to TRBD2 (5 bases). Trimming cost V 5 bases and J 0 bases, with 15 bases left between them. Germline CDR1 is SQVTM and CDR2 is ANQGSEA. This CDR3 region has 15 residues. CDR3 sequence: CSVPMDWDSTDTQYF. Written as DNA, the CDR3 is TGCAGCGTTCCCATGGACTGGGATAGCACAGATACGCAGTATTTT.

The chain carries TRBV29-1 and TRBJ1-2; weak D call: TRBD1 (5 bases). This CDR3 has 13 residues. V dropped 4 bases and J dropped 3 bases, with 12 bases sitting between them. The V gene's germline CDR1 is SQVTM and CDR2 ANQGSEA. The CDR3: CSVVGGRHYGYTF. DNA for the CDR3: TGCAGCGTTGTTGGGGGGAGACACTATGGCTACACCTTC.

This sequence joins TRBV19 and TRBJ1-1; the match to TRBD1 covers 10 bases. The CDR3 has 13 residues. With 7 bases clipped from V and 5 bases from J, the junction kept 4 bases outside the gene matches. Germline CDR1 LNHDA, CDR2 SQIVND (reference sequence). The CDR3: CASMDRGGTEAFF. The CDR3, as DNA: TGTGCCAGTATGGACAGGGGGGGGACTGAAGCTTTCTTT.

The rearrangement links TRBV24-1 to TRBJ1-2; D gene ambiguous. Looked up from germline, CDR1 is KGHDR and CDR2 is SFDVKD. The CDR3 length is 14 residues. Trimming removed 5 bases from V and 2 bases from J, with 11 bases in between. The CDR3 loop is CATSARTQNYGYTF. In DNA, the CDR3 is TGTGCCACCAGTGCCAGGACGCAGAACTATGGCTACACCTTC.

This sequence joins TRBV27 and TRBJ1-5, with 9 positions matching TRBD1. J gave up 4 bases and V 7 bases, and 8 bases lay outside the gene matches. This CDR3 is built from 15 residues. Germline CDR1 reads MNHEY; CDR2 reads SMNVEV (reference sequence). CDR3 sequence reads: CASTPDRGENQPQHF. CDR3 DNA: TGTGCCAGCACTCCGGACAGGGGCGAGAATCAGCCCCAGCATTTT.

The chain links TRBV6-6 to TRBJ2-1; the match to TRBD1 covers 7 bases. This CDR3 comprises 15 residues. After removal of 4 bases from V and 2 bases from J, the junction contained 5 bases not matched to a gene. Germline loops: CDR1 MNHNY, CDR2 SVGAGI (reference sequence). CDR3 sequence: CASSSQGGTYNEQFF. CDR3 bases: TGTGCCAGCAGTTCCCAAGGGGGCACCTACAATGAGCAGTTCTTC.

This clone was detected only once. The rearrangement links TRBV12-2 to TRBJ2-1; the table's D gene call, TRBD1, was not cross checked with the DNA. TRBV12-2 is listed as a pseudogene. CDR3 size: 19 residues. The CDR3 is CASRLKPVKVRQGYNEQFF. The CDR3 coding sequence is TGTGCAAGTCGCTTAAAACCGGTTAAAGTGAGGCAGGGGTACAATGAGCAGTTCTTC.

The chain is built from TRBV28 and TRBJ1-2, with a possible D match to TRBD1 (5 bases). Trimming removed 9 bases from V and 4 bases from J, with 12 bases in between. CDR3 length equals 12 residues. Germline CDR1 MDHEN, CDR2 SYDVKM. The CDR3 loop reads CASSREPYGYTF. The CDR3 DNA is TGTGCCAGTTCCAGGGAGCCCTATGGCTACACCTTC.

This chain joins TRBV28 and TRBJ1-1; the D gene is possibly TRBD1 (6 bases). Germline V gene data show CDR1 as MDHEN and CDR2 as SYDVKM. The CDR3 length is 13 residues. Deletions cut 8 bases from V and 1 base from J, with 11 bases between. The DNA for the CDR3 is TGTGCCAGCCTTCGAGGGGGGAACACTGAAGCTTTCTTT. Its protein product is CASLRGGNTEAFF.

The chain carries TRBV5-4 and TRBJ1-1; D gene ambiguous. Germline V lookup: CDR1 SGHNT, CDR2 YYREEE (reference sequence). The V and J ends lost 3 bases and 6 bases respectively, with 15 bases between them. The CDR3 runs 14 residues. The CDR3 nucleotides are TGTGCCAGCAGCTCGGAGACCGGGAGGGCTGAAGCTTTCTTT. Protein sequence: CASSSETGRAEAFF.

This sequence joins TRBV7-8 and TRBJ2-5; possibly TRBD2 for D (6 bases). This CDR3 contains 13 residues. The germline CDR1 and CDR2 sequences are SGHVS and FQNEAQ. The ends were cut back, 5 bases at V and 5 bases at J, with 12 bases in the middle. The DNA for the CDR3 is TGTGCCAGCAGCCGGGGACTGTCCGAGACCCAGTACTTC. Translating it yields CASSRGLSETQYF. Full variable domain (outside the CDR3, taken from reference TRBV7-8 and TRBJ2-5): GAGVSQSPRYKVAKRGQDVALRCDPISGHVSLFWYQQALGQGPEFLTYFQNEAQLDKSGLPSDRFFAERPEGSVSTLKIQRTQQEDSAVYLCASSRGLSETQYFGPGTRLLVL.

The rearrangement uses TRBV9 and TRBJ2-3; no definite D call. The CDR3 consists of 15 residues. Germline V lookup: CDR1 SGDLS, CDR2 YYNGEE. Trimming pared 0 bases from V and 3 bases from J, leaving 11 bases between. The CDR3 DNA follows: TGTGCCAGCAGCGTAGAGGATAGGACGACAGATACGCAGTATTTT. As protein: CASSVEDRTTDTQYF.

This chain joins TRBV6-5 and TRBJ2-5, with 8 bases that match TRBD2. The ends lost 8 bases at V and 4 bases at J; junction bases unmatched: 9. Germline loops: CDR1 MNHEY, CDR2 SVGAGI. This CDR3 has 14 amino acids. The CDR3: CASGDGGARETQYF. The CDR3 nucleotides are TGTGCCAGCGGAGACGGGGGGGCCCGAGAGACCCAGTACTTC.

The rearrangement joins TRBV29-1 to TRBJ2-5, with D maybe TRBD2 (5 bases). Per the germline V gene, CDR1 is SQVTM and CDR2 is ANQGSEA. Trimming cost V 3 bases and J 5 bases, with 16 bases left between them. The CDR3 is 14 residues long. The CDR3 nucleotides read TGCAGCGTTGACGTCGGGGTGGGGATGGAGACCCAGTACTTC. It codes for CSVDVGVGMETQYF.

The chain joins TRBV5-5 to TRBJ2-7; TRBD2 agrees at 7 bases. This CDR3 region has 14 residues. The V segment lost 4 bases and the J segment 5 bases; nucleotides outside the gene matches: 9. From germline, CDR1 is SGHKS and CDR2 YYEKEE (reference sequence). For the CDR3, the DNA is TGTGCCAGCAGCCCCCCCCTGGGAGGGAACGAGCAGTACTTC. Residues: CASSPPLGGNEQYF.

This chain uses TRBV18 with TRBJ1-4, with 7 bases that match TRBD1. V lost 1 base to trimming and J lost 3 bases; unmatched junction nucleotides: 2. The germline V gene has CDR1 KGHSH and CDR2 LQKENI. The CDR3 is made up of 15 amino acids. This chain's CDR3 is CASSPLQGANEKLFF. CDR3 nucleotides: TGTGCCAGCTCACCACTTCAGGGGGCTAATGAAAAACTGTTTTTT.

The chain links TRBV5-5 to TRBJ2-1, with a weak D call TRBD1 (6 bases). CDR1 SGHKS and CDR2 YYEKEE come from the germline V gene (reference sequence). V lost 1 base, J lost 9 bases, and 17 bases lay in between. CDR3 size: 15 residues. CDR3 sequence reads: CASSLLVAGAAEQFF. The CDR3 DNA follows: TGTGCCAGCAGCTTGTTGGTGGCAGGGGCAGCTGAGCAGTTCTTC.

V is TRBV24-1 and J is TRBJ2-2; 7 bases are shared with TRBD2. Trimming took 3 bases from V and 4 from J; bases not matched to a gene: 4. The CDR3 runs to 15 residues. Germline CDR1 and CDR2: KGHDR and SFDVKD. Written as DNA, the CDR3 is TGTGCCACCAGTGATACCAGGGAGGGCACCGGGGAGCTGTTTTTT. Encoded protein: CATSDTREGTGELFF.

The V call is TRBV2, the J call TRBJ1-1; no clear D gene. V lost 5 bases to trimming and J lost 4 bases, with 11 bases between them. The CDR3 is 13 residues long. Germline lookup yields CDR1 SNHLY and CDR2 FYNNEI. The CDR3: CASSQLDTTEAFF. The CDR3 DNA reads as TGTGCCAGCAGTCAATTAGACACCACTGAAGCTTTCTTT.

J is TRBJ1-4 and V is TRBV5-1; D ambiguous. Germline CDR1 is SGHRS and CDR2 is YFSETQ. V was cut by 0 bases and J by 4 bases, with 4 bases left in between. The CDR3 is made up of 13 amino acids. CDR3 residues: CASSLGSNEKLFF. The CDR3 DNA is TGCGCCAGCAGCTTGGGTAGTAATGAAAAACTGTTTTTT.